This T cell receptor beta chain was captured by sequencing in a study of human T cells and chemical hapten exposure. This clonotype was found a few times. Its target is unknown. Individual cDNA molecules each carried unique molecular identifiers attached by the library. TCRdb re-called the RACE reads with MiXCR, one entry per CDR3 protein. The table has over 80,000 distinct CDR3 sequences, approximately 10% seen once. Documented time point: patch test 3, about 24 weeks after DPC sensitization. Described treatment: therapeutic diphenylcyclopropenone sensitization with weekly scalp DPC. In every case, blood was obtained before the patch test was applied. The V segment lost 10 bases and the J segment 0 bases; nucleotides outside the gene matches: 3. The CDR3 has 13 amino acids. Germline CDR1 and CDR2: SNHLY and FYNNEI. Whole-study results and caveats: Donors' alopecia may make their immune response differ from healthy people's.

This sequence joins TRBV2 and TRBJ1-1; 9 bases line up with TRBD1. The receptor comes from a woman between 25 and 40 years old with alopecia areata. Some clones in this sample may be carry-over from other donors' samples. This specimen consisted of whole blood, obtained in connection with sensitization to the hapten diphenylcyclopropenone (DPC). The CDR3 DNA reads as TGTGCCAAGGGACAGGGACTGAACACTGAAGCTTTCTTT. Protein product: CAKGQGLNTEAFF.